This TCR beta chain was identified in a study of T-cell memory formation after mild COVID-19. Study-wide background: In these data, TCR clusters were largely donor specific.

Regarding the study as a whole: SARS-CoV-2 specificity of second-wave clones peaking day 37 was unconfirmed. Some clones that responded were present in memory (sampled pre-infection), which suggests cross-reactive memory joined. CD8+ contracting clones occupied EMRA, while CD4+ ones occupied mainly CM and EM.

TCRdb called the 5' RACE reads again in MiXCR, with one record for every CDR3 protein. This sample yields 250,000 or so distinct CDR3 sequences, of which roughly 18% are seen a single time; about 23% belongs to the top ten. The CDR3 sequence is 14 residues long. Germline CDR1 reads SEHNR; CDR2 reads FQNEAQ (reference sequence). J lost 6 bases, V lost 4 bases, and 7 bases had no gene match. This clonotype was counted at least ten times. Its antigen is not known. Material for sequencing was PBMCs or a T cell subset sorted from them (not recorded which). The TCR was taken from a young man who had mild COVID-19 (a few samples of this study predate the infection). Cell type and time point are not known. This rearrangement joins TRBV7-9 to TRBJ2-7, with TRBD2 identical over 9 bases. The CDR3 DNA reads TGTGCCAGCAGCTCCGGACTAGCGCTCGGCGAGCAGTACTTC. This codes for CASSSGLALGEQYF.